This entry lists 27 T cell receptor beta chains sequenced from one sample in a study of regulatory T cells in long-lasting Graves disease. Documented time point: newly diagnosed GD, antithyroid drugs for less than 3 months. Construction of the TCR library relied on RNA isolated from PBMCs. Construction of TCR beta libraries relied on iRepertoire HTBI primers and on Arm-PCR targeting CDR3 regions. TCRdb passed the multiplex PCR reads through MiXCR, listing each CDR3 protein once. The repertoire has around 330,000 distinct CDR3 sequences, about 18% of them found once; the top ten carry about 36%. Sequencing used peripheral blood mononuclear cells (PBMCs), obtained at new diagnosis, from a patient treated with antithyroid drugs. These TCRs come from a female donor with Graves disease.

This chain connects TRBV15 to TRBJ1-1, with D possibly matching TRBD1 (5 bases). Germline CDR1 is LNHNV and CDR2 is YYDKDF (reference sequence). Trimming shortened V by 0 bases and J by 6 bases, and 17 bases separated the two germline ends. This CDR3 spans 16 amino acids. CDR3 bases: TGTGCCACCAGCAGAGAAGGGTGGGCAGGGAGCGCTGAAGCTTTCTTT. Translated, it gives CATSREGWAGSAEAFF.

In its sample, this clonotype was seen many times. The chain couples TRBV7-2 to TRBJ1-4; D is possibly TRBD1 (5 bases). This CDR3 spans 17 amino acids. Germline CDR1 is SGHTA and CDR2 is FQGNSA. Trimming took 0 bases from V and 4 from J, leaving 15 bases between them. CDR3: CASSLARDRVVNEKLFF. For the CDR3, the DNA is TGTGCCAGCAGCTTAGCGCGTGACAGAGTTGTTAATGAAAAACTGTTTTTT.

This clonotype was seen many times. The chain uses TRBV12-3 or TRBV12-4 and TRBJ2-1, with TRBD1 matching 8 bases. There are 13 residues in the CDR3. With 6 bases clipped from V and 7 bases from J, the junction kept 5 bases outside the gene matches. CDR3 bases: TGTGCCAGCAGAATCAACAGGGGGAATGAGCAGTTCTTC. As protein: CASRINRGNEQFF.

The table lists this clonotype with many counts. The J gene is TRBJ2-1, the V gene TRBV12-3 or TRBV12-4, with D tentatively TRBD1 (6 bases). The V end was cut by 5 bases, the J end by 0 bases, with 8 bases between. This CDR3 region has 14 residues. Written as DNA, the CDR3 is TGTGCCAGCAGTCCGGACAGCTCCTACAATGAGCAGTTCTTC. Translation: CASSPDSSYNEQFF.

Remarks on this clonotype: This sequence is one base from a far larger clone and is likely a read error. In DNA form, the CDR3 reads TGTGCCAGCAGTTTGACAGGGGCTAGAGGGGACGAGCAGTTCTTC. The encoded protein is CASSLTGARGDEQFF. The V gene is TRBV12-3 or TRBV12-4, the J gene TRBJ2-1; 8 bases map to TRBD1. The length of the CDR3 is 15 residues. V was clipped by 3 bases and J by 10 bases; unmatched bases: 11.

The rearrangement joins TRBV7-3 to TRBJ2-2, with 8 positions matching TRBD1. V lost 3 bases to trimming and J lost 1 base; unmatched junction nucleotides: 1. The CDR3 has 15 amino acids. CDR1 and CDR2 (germline): SGHTA, FQGTGA. DNA for the CDR3: TGTGCCAGCAGCTTGACAGGGGTGAACACCGGGGAGCTGTTTTTT. Protein product: CASSLTGVNTGELFF.

At least ten counts were recorded for this clonotype. The chain recombines TRBV25-1 with TRBJ2-7, with D hard to call. The CDR3 extends over 13 amino acids. Per the germline V gene, CDR1 is MGHDK and CDR2 is SYGVNS. Trimming removed 1 base at V and 5 bases at J, with 9 bases between. CDR3 nucleotides: TGTGCCAGCAGTGAATCTGGGTACCACGAGCAGTACTTC. Protein product: CASSESGYHEQYF.

In DNA, the CDR3 is TGTGCCAGCAGTTCCGGACAGGGGGCAGTGCGACAGCCCCAGCATTTT. The encoded protein is CASSSGQGAVRQPQHF. This chain uses TRBV28 with TRBJ1-5, with TRBD1 identical over 11 bases. CDR1 is MDHEN, CDR2 SYDVKM, per germline. J gave up 7 bases and V 4 bases, and 9 bases lay outside the gene matches. This CDR3 is 16 amino acids long.

This clonotype was observed many times. The chain is built from TRBV27 and TRBJ1-1; perhaps TRBD1 as D (6 bases). V was pared by 5 bases and J by 6 bases, with 16 bases between. Germline assignment: CDR1 MNHEY and CDR2 SMNVEV (reference sequence). This CDR3 region has 14 residues. CDR3 loop: CASSLHARGPEAFF. In nucleotides, the CDR3 is TGTGCCAGCAGTCTCCACGCCAGGGGTCCTGAAGCTTTCTTT.

Notes on this clonotype: A much larger clone sits a single nucleotide away, making a read error possible. The chain is built from TRBV6-1 and TRBJ2-2; possible D gene TRBD2, 5 bases. CDR1 is MNHNS, CDR2 SASEGT, per germline. CDR3 length: 14 residues. CDR3 nucleotides: TGTGCCAGCAGTGAATTGAGGAACACCGGGGAGCTGCTTTTT. Its protein product is CASSELRNTGELLF.

Ten or more counts support this clonotype. This chain joins TRBV27 and TRBJ2-7; 11 bases match TRBD2. Germline V gene data show CDR1 as MNHEY and CDR2 as SMNVEV (reference sequence). Germline trimming cut 2 bases from V and 3 bases from J; bases unmatched to any gene: 0. The CDR3 length is 14 residues. CDR3 amino acids: CASSLGTSGYEQYF. CDR3 in DNA: TGTGCCAGCAGTTTAGGGACTAGCGGCTACGAGCAGTACTTC.

The table lists this clonotype with many counts. The chain joins TRBV19 to TRBJ1-2; no definite D call. The CDR3 is 15 residues long. Germline V lookup: CDR1 LNHDA, CDR2 SQIVND (reference sequence). Trimming took 0 bases from V and 7 from J, leaving 15 bases between them. CDR3 protein: CASSIDRPSPLGYTF. CDR3 DNA sequence: TGTGCCAGTAGTATAGACAGGCCTTCTCCTCTTGGCTACACCTTC.

The chain employs TRBV20-1 and TRBJ2-4; no firm D call. The germline CDR1 and CDR2 sequences are DFQATT and SNEGSKA (reference sequence). Trimming removed 6 bases from V and 0 bases from J, with 9 bases in between. This CDR3 is 13 amino acids long. CDR3 nucleotide sequence: TGCAGTGCCTCGCTATTAGCCAAAAACATTCAGTACTTC. Protein sequence: CSASLLAKNIQYF.

This clonotype was seen more than once but under ten times. A read error may account for a junction end that differs from germline. The rearrangement links TRBV15 to TRBJ1-1; no clear D. The germline V gene encodes CDR1 LNHNV and CDR2 YYDKDF (reference sequence). This CDR3 spans 13 amino acids. Here the CDR3 reads CATTRVMNTEAFF. CDR3 DNA sequence: TGTGCCACCACCAGAGTTATGAACACTGAAGCTTTCTTT. Together with reference TRBV15 and TRBJ1-1, the CDR3 gives the full variable domain: DAMVIQNPRYQVTQFGKPVTLSCSQTLNHNVMYWYQQKSSQAPKLLFHYYDKDFNNEADTPDNFQSRRPNTSFCFLDIRSPGLGDTAMYLCATTRVMNTEAFFGQGTRLTVV.

The J gene is TRBJ2-7, the V gene TRBV29-1; 11 nucleotides line up with TRBD1. Germline V gene sequence: CDR1 SQVTM, CDR2 ANQGSEA. This CDR3 contains 14 residues. V shed 1 base, J shed 5 bases, and the junction held 4 bases outside the gene matches. The CDR3 loop is CSVEGGTGGDEQYF. The CDR3 region has the DNA TGCAGCGTTGAAGGGGGGACAGGGGGTGACGAGCAGTACTTC.

This clonotype was counted only a few times. CDR3 in DNA: TGCGCCAGCAGCCCTACTAGCGGGAATCCCTGGGGGAATGAGCAGTTCTTC. It codes for CASSPTSGNPWGNEQFF. This chain uses TRBV4-1 with TRBJ2-1; 10 bases fit TRBD2. Germline V gene data show CDR1 as MGHRA and CDR2 as YSYEKL. The CDR3 contains 17 residues. V was clipped by 4 bases and J by 7 bases; unmatched bases: 13.

V is TRBV5-4 and J is TRBJ2-2; 9 positions agree with TRBD1. Losses at the gene ends were 5 bases for V and 3 bases for J; bases not matched to a gene: 11. This CDR3 region has 17 residues. Germline V CDR1 and CDR2: SGHNT, YYREEE (reference sequence). CDR3 sequence reads: CASSRGGQGTYTGELFF. The DNA of the CDR3 is TGTGCCAGCAGTAGGGGGGGACAGGGAACGTACACCGGGGAGCTGTTTTTT. The whole variable domain, remainder taken from reference TRBV5-4 and TRBJ2-2, is ETGVTQSPTHLIKTRGQQVTLRCSSQSGHNTVSWYQQALGQGPQFIFQYYREEENGRGNFPPRFSGLQFPNYSSELNVNALELDDSALYLCASSRGGQGTYTGELFFGEGSRLTVL.

This clonotype came up a few times. The V call is TRBV5-1, the J call TRBJ1-2; TRBD1 is a possible D gene (6 bases). Trimming took 4 bases from V and 1 from J, leaving 11 bases between them. CDR1 is SGHRS, CDR2 YFSETQ, per germline. This CDR3 is 14 amino acids long. The DNA of the CDR3 is TGCGCCAGCAGCAGCGGACAGATTAACTATGGCTACACCTTC. The encoded protein is CASSSGQINYGYTF.

This clonotype was picked up a small number of times. The chain carries TRBV7-2 and TRBJ2-7; D is uncertain. The CDR3 has 15 amino acids. Trimming stripped 5 bases from V and 5 bases from J, with 19 bases between. Germline values: CDR1 SGHTA, CDR2 FQGNSA. CDR3 residues: CASSRSSQAIHEQYF. The CDR3 DNA reads as TGTGCCAGCAGCCGTTCAAGCCAGGCAATCCACGAGCAGTACTTC.

This clonotype appeared many times. The chain employs TRBV7-9 and TRBJ2-1; 7 bases line up with TRBD2. The J segment lost 7 bases and the V segment lost 5 bases, leaving 5 bases of the junction unmatched. The CDR3 loop spans 13 amino acids. CDR1 and CDR2 from the germline V gene are SEHNR and FQNEAQ (reference sequence). CDR3 loop: CASSPRAGNEQFF. CDR3 in DNA: TGTGCCAGCAGCCCTAGAGCGGGAAATGAGCAGTTCTTC.

The chain recombines TRBV5-1 with TRBJ2-5; D may correspond to TRBD1 or TRBD2 (5 bases each). CDR1 SGHRS and CDR2 YFSETQ come from the germline V gene. V lost 1 base, J lost 5 bases, and 24 bases lay in between. The CDR3 consists of 18 residues. The CDR3 reads CASSLQGTGRVGVETQYF. The DNA for the CDR3 is TGCGCCAGCAGCTTGCAAGGGACCGGCAGGGTAGGAGTTGAGACCCAGTACTTC.

The rearrangement joins TRBV29-1 to TRBJ1-5, with a possible D match to TRBD1 (6 bases). V was clipped by 4 bases and J by 4 bases, with 8 bases between them. The CDR3 has 12 amino acids. Germline CDR1 SQVTM, CDR2 ANQGSEA. Written as DNA, the CDR3 is TGCAGCGTTGGACAGGCTAATCAGCCCCAGCATTTT. The encoded protein is CSVGQANQPQHF. Together with reference TRBV29-1 and TRBJ1-5, the CDR3 gives the full variable domain: SAVISQKPSRDICQRGTSLTIQCQVDSQVTMMFWYRQQPGQSLTLIATANQGSEATYESGFVIDKFPISRPNLTFSTLTVSNMSPEDSSIYLCSVGQANQPQHFGDGTRLSIL.

CDR3 protein: CASTPPWTVTEQYF. The CDR3 DNA reads TGTGCCAGCACCCCACCCTGGACAGTAACCGAGCAGTACTTC. The V and J genes are TRBV28 and TRBJ2-7; D perhaps matches TRBD1 (6 bases). The V and J ends lost 7 bases and 6 bases respectively, with 19 bases between them. The CDR3 is 14 amino acids. Germline-derived CDR1 and CDR2 are MDHEN and SYDVKM.

This clonotype was recorded at least ten times. This chain connects TRBV12-3 or TRBV12-4 to TRBJ1-1; D is uncertain. The CDR3 totals 17 residues. V lost 1 base to trimming and J lost 5 bases, with 20 bases between them. The CDR3 loop reads CASSLGTNESGCTEAFF. CDR3 sequence (DNA): TGTGCCAGCAGTTTAGGGACTAACGAATCCGGATGTACTGAAGCTTTCTTT.

This clonotype was found many times. The gene calls are TRBV6-2 or TRBV6-3 and TRBJ2-1; the D is unclear. Germline CDR1 reads MNHEY; CDR2 reads SVGEGT. With 2 bases removed from V and 4 bases from J, the gap between germline ends came to 6 bases. CDR3 length: 13 residues. In DNA form, the CDR3 reads TGTGCCAGCAGTTACGACCTTTACAATGAGCAGTTCTTC. It encodes CASSYDLYNEQFF.

A note on this clonotype: A much larger clone sits a single nucleotide away, making a read error possible. This chain connects TRBV15 to TRBJ1-5, with no clear D. Per the germline V gene, CDR1 is LNHNV and CDR2 is YYDKDF (reference sequence). This CDR3 is 13 amino acids long. The V end lost 1 base, the J end lost 9 bases, and 10 bases lay between the germline ends. The CDR3 region is CATSRVEIPPQHF. CDR3 coding DNA: TGTGCCACCAGCAGAGTCGAGATTCCGCCCCAGCATTTT.

The rearrangement joins TRBV6-1 to TRBJ1-2; 9 bases line up with TRBD1. V lost 6 bases to trimming and J lost 7 bases; unmatched junction nucleotides: 9. CDR1 and CDR2 (germline): MNHNS, SASEGT. This CDR3 contains 14 residues. For the CDR3, the DNA is TGTGCCAGCAGAACTACAGGGGGCGGCGGTGGCTACACCTTC. Translated: CASRTTGGGGGYTF.